This T cell receptor beta chain was recovered during a study of T cells in Graves' hyperthyroidism and ophthalmopathy. The study, taken as a whole, reports: In blood, most of the thyroid clonotypes expanded above 0.001 were also present.

Uncontrolled infections, other autoimmune diseases, pregnancy or lactation led to exclusion of patients. Each 10 ml fresh peripheral blood draw supplied the PBMCs. As regards this clonotype: Its antigen is undetermined.

CDR1 and CDR2 (germline): LNHDA, SQIVND (reference sequence). The CDR3 spans 20 residues. V lost 6 bases to trimming and J lost 0 bases; unmatched junction nucleotides: 13. RNA transcripts yielded amplified TCR beta CDR3 regions. With the HTBI primer set, the TCR CDR3 went through a first round of RT-PCR. TCRdb recomputed calls from the multiplex PCR reads with MiXCR, one row per CDR3 protein. Of roughly 520,000 distinct CDR3 sequences in the sample, about 24% were seen once. The specimen was blood. The V gene is TRBV19, the J gene TRBJ1-6; 11 nucleotides agree with TRBD1. The TCR comes from a woman younger than 45 with Graves' ophthalmopathy. The CDR3 bases are TGTGCCAGTAGCGGGACAGGGGGTTCCTACCCGAGCTCCTATAATTCACCCCTCCACTTT. Residues: CASSGTGGSYPSSYNSPLHF.